This paragraph reports one T cell receptor beta chain. Its antigen is undetermined. Germline V gene lookup returns CDR1 KGHSH and CDR2 LQKENI. The CDR3 sequence is 15 residues long. Trimming stripped 2 bases from V and 4 bases from J, with 14 bases between. This sample was included in a study of STAT5B mutations in CD4+ large granular lymphocyte leukemia. Original handling: The detection floor for productive clonotype frequency was 2.59 x 10-5. Clones were read by immunoSEQ multiplex PCR, and TCRdb kept only the in-frame ones, dropping some. That table is the source of V, J and clone size, and D and trimming were worked out from the DNA. The data hold about 31,000 clones, with around nine tenths observed a single time. Overall study findings and caveats: Compared with healthy controls (2/35), patient top clones favored TRBV06 (8/27).

Sequencing was done on a sample of CD4+ T cells from blood buffy coats. The sequence was collected from a human donor in good health. The chain couples TRBV18 to TRBJ2-5, with a possible D match to TRBD1 (5 bases). CDR3 nucleotide sequence: TGTGCCAGCTCACCAGTTTCGCCAGGGCGAGAGACCCAGTACTTC. It translates to CASSPVSPGRETQYF.